This T cell receptor (beta chain) was profiled in a study of cytomegalovirus exposure and HLA in healthy donors. Turning to the study itself: A prior study identified over 100 million unique TCR beta sequences from around 180 million T cells.

The study, taken as a whole, reports: In vitro data verified a few CMV-associated chains as specific for CMV antigens. Later analysis revealed greater clonal expansion in HLA-associated TCR beta chains than in equally common others.

This clone was recorded only once. Its antigen is as yet unknown. CDR1 is MNHNS, CDR2 SASEGT, per germline. The CDR3 is 15 residues long. The PCR used 60 Vbeta and 13 Jbeta primers. Per the study methods: A later analysis tallied about 80 million unique TCR beta chains, about 11 million of them shared. Clones were sequenced by immunoSEQ multiplex PCR, and TCRdb holds only the in-frame ones, with some missing. V and J calls and clone size are those listed in that table; D and trimming were worked out from the DNA. The profile shows around 160,000 clones, 68% of them singletons. V and J are TRBV6-1 and TRBJ2-5; 13 bases are a match to TRBD2. The DNA end is more similar to TRBJ2-7, so the J call may be wrong. Sample: PBMCs. The receptor was derived from a man in his forties or fifties in good health and CMV-seronegative. The CDR3 spells CASSATSGGPGEQYF. The CDR3 region has the DNA TGTGCCAGCAGTGCGACTAGCGGGGGGCCGGGCGAGCAGTACTTC.